The 21 T cell receptor beta chains presented below share a single source sample, sequenced in a study of T cell changes during pregnancy in multiple sclerosis (dated by TCRdb to between 2018 and 2020). Library method: the immunoSEQ multiplex PCR assay. TCRdb's version of the immuneACCESS table is confined to in-frame rearrangements and falls short of the full clone set. An unresolved V gene accounts for under half of the shortfall where checked; the remainder is of unknown origin. The sample table shows 100,000 or so clones, and about nine tenths are seen once. The ten biggest clones cover 2.5% to 4% of the sample. The sample in question was peripheral blood, obtained in the second trimester of pregnancy. These receptors all come from a female donor with multiple sclerosis, enrolled in a pregnancy study.

The rearrangement joins TRBV7-3 to TRBJ2-5; TRBD1 agrees at 8 bases. Trimming cost V 6 bases and J 6 bases; bases outside gene matches: 6. The CDR3 length is 13 residues. CDR1 and CDR2 from the germline V gene are SGHTA and FQGTGA. CDR3 sequence reads: CASRYRGWKTQYF. The CDR3 coding sequence is TGTGCCAGCAGGTACAGGGGGTGGAAGACCCAGTACTTC.

This chain connects TRBV4-2 to TRBJ2-1; TRBD2 aligns across 11 bases. The V and J ends lost 2 bases and 0 bases, in that order; junction bases with no gene match: 3. Germline CDR1 reads LGHNA; CDR2 reads YNFKEQ. CDR3 length: 17 amino acids. CDR3 sequence reads: CASSQLSGRASYNEQFF. The CDR3 nucleotides read TGTGCCAGCAGCCAACTTAGCGGGAGGGCCTCCTACAATGAGCAGTTCTTC.

The rearrangement uses TRBV28 and TRBJ1-2, with D tentatively TRBD1 (6 bases). Germline CDR1 MDHEN, CDR2 SYDVKM. Trimming shortened V by 6 bases and J by 6 bases, and 11 bases separated the two germline ends. The CDR3 covers 12 residues. The CDR3 DNA reads TGTGCCAGCAGGCGGGGGCTGGATGGCTACACCTTC. This codes for CASRRGLDGYTF.

This chain connects TRBV5-6 to TRBJ1-3, with D hard to call. There are 15 residues in the CDR3. V was pared by 1 base and J by 8 bases, with 16 bases between. Germline-derived CDR1 and CDR2 are SGHDT and YYEEEE. The CDR3 DNA sequence: TGTGCCAGCAGCTTGACCCGTTTGCATGCGGACACCATATATTTT. Its translation is CASSLTRLHADTIYF.

This chain connects TRBV7-6 to TRBJ2-2; D is ambiguous. This CDR3 region has 13 residues. Germline V CDR1 and CDR2: SGHVS, FNYEAQ. Trimming left V 5 bases short and J 11 bases short, with 15 bases between. The CDR3 DNA follows: TGTGCCAGCAGCCCTAGACTCACCAGAGAGCTGTTTTTT. Its translation is CASSPRLTRELFF.

This clone was counted a single time. The rearrangement links TRBV5-1 to TRBJ2-5; D is unclear. The V gene's germline CDR1 is SGHRS and CDR2 YFSETQ. The CDR3 runs 14 residues. V was pared by 0 bases and J by 2 bases, with 8 bases between. The CDR3, as DNA: TGCGCCAGCAGCTTGGGAGGAGTGCAAGAGACCCAGTACTTC. Translated: CASSLGGVQETQYF. Looking up the rest from reference TRBV5-1 and TRBJ2-5 gives the full variable domain: KAGVTQTPRYLIKTRGQQVTLSCSPISGHRSVSWYQQTPGQGLQFLFEYFSETQRNKGNFPGRFSGRQFSNSRSEMNVSTLELGDSALYLCASSLGGVQETQYFGPGTRLLVL.

The rearrangement uses TRBV11-3 and TRBJ2-7, with D perhaps TRBD1 (6 bases). This CDR3 region has 13 residues. CDR1 is SGHNT and CDR2 is YENEEA in the germline V gene. The V and J ends lost 5 bases and 5 bases respectively, with 13 bases between them. This chain's CDR3 is CASSTGTSHEQYF. CDR3 nucleotides: TGTGCCAGCAGCACTGGGACAAGCCACGAGCAGTACTTC.

The CDR3 DNA reads TGTGCCAGCAGCTTCGTGACAGGAGAGACCCAGTACTTC. Protein sequence: CASSFVTGETQYF. The chain recombines TRBV7-2 with TRBJ2-5; a weak D match, TRBD1 (6 bases). This CDR3 comprises 13 residues. Germline lookup yields CDR1 SGHTA and CDR2 FQGNSA. V was trimmed by 3 bases and J by 4 bases, leaving 9 bases between them.

The chain links TRBV10-3 to TRBJ2-3; D is possibly TRBD2 (6 bases). Looked up from germline, CDR1 is ENHRY and CDR2 is SYGVKD. V was shortened by 10 bases and J by 0 bases, with 20 bases between the two germline ends. The CDR3 extends over 16 amino acids. DNA of the CDR3: TGTGCCACCCTACGGACCCTAGCGACTAGCACAGATACGCAGTATTTT. Residues: CATLRTLATSTDTQYF.

A remark on this clone: At one of its ends the junction is not consistent with the germline gene, which may arise from a read error. V and J are TRBV6-1 and TRBJ1-4; TRBD1 might be the D (6 bases). The germline V gene has CDR1 MNHNS and CDR2 SASEGT. The CDR3 spans 18 residues. The CDR3 region is CAISEDRANFLTNEKLFF. CDR3 nucleotides: TGTGCCATCAGTGAGGACAGAGCCAACTTCCTAACTAATGAAAAACTGTTTTTT.

V gene TRBV5-1 combines with J gene TRBJ2-7; D uncertain. The germline gives CDR1 SGHRS, CDR2 YFSETQ. The CDR3 contains 13 residues. V gave up 5 bases and J gave up 1 base, with 10 bases separating them. CDR3 amino acids: CASSFTESYEQYF. The CDR3 DNA reads as TGCGCCAGCAGTTTCACAGAATCCTACGAGCAGTACTTC.

The chain has TRBV2 and TRBJ2-7; TRBD1 agrees at 8 bases. This CDR3 region has 14 residues. V lost 3 bases to trimming and J lost 4 bases; unmatched junction nucleotides: 5. Germline CDR1 reads SNHLY; CDR2 reads FYNNEI. CDR3 in DNA: TGTGCCAGCAGTGATTCCGACAGGGGTTACGAGCAGTACTTC. Translating gives CASSDSDRGYEQYF.

The V call is TRBV4-2, the J call TRBJ2-1, with TRBD2 identical over 13 bases. Per germline, CDR1 LGHNA and CDR2 YNFKEQ. This CDR3 comprises 20 residues. Trimming took 4 bases from V and 1 from J; bases not matched to a gene: 13. The CDR3 here is CASSPEGTSGTVGSYNEQFF. CDR3 DNA sequence: TGTGCCAGCAGCCCAGAAGGGACTAGCGGGACAGTTGGGTCCTACAATGAGCAGTTCTTC.

The rearrangement joins TRBV28 to TRBJ2-7; 9 bases map to TRBD2. The germline V gene has CDR1 MDHEN and CDR2 SYDVKM. This CDR3 contains 16 residues. The V gene end was trimmed by 6 bases and the J gene end by 7 bases; junction bases not matched to a gene: 16. This CDR3 reads CASSLRAGLASTEQYF. The CDR3 nucleotides read TGTGCCAGCAGCCTCAGGGCCGGACTAGCGTCAACGGAGCAGTACTTC.

The chain combines TRBV27 with TRBJ2-2, with D tentatively TRBD2 (6 bases). CDR1 MNHEY and CDR2 SMNVEV come from the germline V gene (reference sequence). CDR3 length equals 15 residues. V was trimmed by 7 bases and J by 0 bases, leaving 12 bases between them. CDR3 bases: TGTGCCAGCATACCCGGGGGTGCGAACACCGGGGAGCTGTTTTTT. Translation: CASIPGGANTGELFF.

V and J are TRBV28 and TRBJ2-7; TRBD1 matches at 10 bases. Unmatched junction bases numbered 17, after V lost 2 bases and J lost 4 bases. The germline CDR1 and CDR2 sequences are MDHEN and SYDVKM. CDR3 length equals 19 residues. Here the CDR3 reads CASSLPQGQGILTRYEQYF. CDR3 nucleotide sequence: TGTGCCAGCAGTTTACCCCAGGGACAGGGGATCCTCACTAGATACGAGCAGTACTTC.

The V call is TRBV6-5, the J call TRBJ1-2, with D perhaps matching TRBD1 (6 bases). This CDR3 comprises 14 residues. V lost 2 bases and J 12 bases, leaving 19 bases between the germline ends. In germline, CDR1 is MNHEY, CDR2 SVGAGI. The CDR3 coding sequence is TGTGCCAGCAGTTACAGTTCTGGGAAGGGGGGGGACACCTTC. Translating it yields CASSYSSGKGGDTF.

The chain couples TRBV7-3 to TRBJ2-6; 7 bases are shared with TRBD1. CDR3 length: 16 residues. Germline CDR1 reads SGHTA; CDR2 reads FQGTGA. V lost 5 bases to trimming and J lost 1 base; unmatched junction nucleotides: 5. CDR3 in amino acids: CASSTTGFSGANVLTF. CDR3 bases: TGTGCCAGCAGCACGACAGGGTTTTCTGGGGCCAACGTCCTGACTTTC.

J is TRBJ2-1 and V is TRBV6-5; possible D gene TRBD1, 6 bases. V lost 6 bases, J lost 6 bases, and 15 bases lay in between. The germline gives CDR1 MNHEY, CDR2 SVGAGI. This CDR3 is 14 amino acids long. The DNA for the CDR3 is TGTGCCAGCAGCCGCAGGGGAGCTATCAATGAGCAGTTCTTC. Translated, it gives CASSRRGAINEQFF.

This chain joins TRBV9 and TRBJ2-1; TRBD2 matches 10 bases. This CDR3 comprises 16 residues. Germline V gene data show CDR1 as SGDLS and CDR2 as YYNGEE. Unmatched junction bases numbered 4, after V lost 0 bases and J lost 4 bases. The CDR3 coding sequence is TGTGCCAGCAGCGTAGAAGGGACTAGCGAATACAATGAGCAGTTCTTC. Translating gives CASSVEGTSEYNEQFF.

The chain is built from TRBV20-1 and TRBJ2-1; D unresolved. Trimming cost V 6 bases and J 7 bases, with 7 bases left between them. This CDR3 has 10 amino acids. Looked up from germline, CDR1 is DFQATT and CDR2 is SNEGSKA (reference sequence). The CDR3 sequence is CSAYSNEQFF. The CDR3 DNA reads as TGCAGTGCATACTCGAATGAGCAGTTCTTC.